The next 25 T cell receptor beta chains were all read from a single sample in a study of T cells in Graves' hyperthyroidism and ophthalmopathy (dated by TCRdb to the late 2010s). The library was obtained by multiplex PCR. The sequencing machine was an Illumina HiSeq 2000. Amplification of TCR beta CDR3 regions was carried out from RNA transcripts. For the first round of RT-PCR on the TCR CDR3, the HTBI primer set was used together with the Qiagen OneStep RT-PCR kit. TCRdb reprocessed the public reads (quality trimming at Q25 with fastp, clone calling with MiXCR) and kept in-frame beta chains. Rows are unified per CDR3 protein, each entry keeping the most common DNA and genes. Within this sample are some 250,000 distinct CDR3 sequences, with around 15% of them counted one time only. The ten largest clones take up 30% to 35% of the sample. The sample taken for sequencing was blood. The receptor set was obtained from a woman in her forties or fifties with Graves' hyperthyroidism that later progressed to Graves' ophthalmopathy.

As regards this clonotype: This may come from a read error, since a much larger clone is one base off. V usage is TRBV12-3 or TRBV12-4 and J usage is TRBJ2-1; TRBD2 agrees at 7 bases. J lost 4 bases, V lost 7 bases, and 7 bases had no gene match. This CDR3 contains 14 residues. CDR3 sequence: CASTRTSFYNEQFF. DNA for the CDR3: TGTGCCAGCACCCGGACTAGTTTTTACAATGAGCAGTTCTTC.

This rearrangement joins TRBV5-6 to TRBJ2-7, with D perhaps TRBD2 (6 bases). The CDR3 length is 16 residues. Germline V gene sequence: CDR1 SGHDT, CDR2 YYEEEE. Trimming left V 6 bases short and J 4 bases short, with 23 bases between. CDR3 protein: CASNPIPGRGRYEQYF. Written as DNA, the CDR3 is TGTGCCAGCAACCCGATTCCCGGGAGAGGAAGGTACGAGCAGTACTTC.

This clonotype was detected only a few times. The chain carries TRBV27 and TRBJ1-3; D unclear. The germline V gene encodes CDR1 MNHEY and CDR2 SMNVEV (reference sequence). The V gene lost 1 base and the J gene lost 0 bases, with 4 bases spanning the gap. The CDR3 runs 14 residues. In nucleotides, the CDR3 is TGTGCCAGCAGTTTATGGCCCTCTGGAAACACCATATATTTT. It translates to CASSLWPSGNTIYF.

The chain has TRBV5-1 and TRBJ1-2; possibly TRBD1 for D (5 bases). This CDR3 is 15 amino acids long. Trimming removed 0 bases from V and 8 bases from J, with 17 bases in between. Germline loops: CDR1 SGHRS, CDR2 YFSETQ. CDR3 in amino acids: CASSLGGTLPEGYTF. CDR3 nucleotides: TGCGCCAGCAGCTTGGGGGGGACCCTCCCGGAGGGCTACACCTTC.

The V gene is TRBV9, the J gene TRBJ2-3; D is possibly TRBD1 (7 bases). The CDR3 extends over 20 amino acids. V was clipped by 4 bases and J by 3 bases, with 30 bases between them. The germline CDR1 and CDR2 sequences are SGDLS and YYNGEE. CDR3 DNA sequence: TGTGCCAGCAGCCTCGGGGGTCGTGCGGGGAGAGGGGGCGCAACAGATACGCAGTATTTT. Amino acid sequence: CASSLGGRAGRGGATDTQYF.

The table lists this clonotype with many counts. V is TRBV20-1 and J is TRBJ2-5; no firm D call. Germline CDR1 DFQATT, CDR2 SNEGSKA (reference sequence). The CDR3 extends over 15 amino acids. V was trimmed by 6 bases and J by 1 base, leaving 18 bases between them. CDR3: CSAPSPGRFQETQYF. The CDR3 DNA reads TGCAGTGCCCCTTCTCCCGGACGGTTCCAAGAGACCCAGTACTTC.

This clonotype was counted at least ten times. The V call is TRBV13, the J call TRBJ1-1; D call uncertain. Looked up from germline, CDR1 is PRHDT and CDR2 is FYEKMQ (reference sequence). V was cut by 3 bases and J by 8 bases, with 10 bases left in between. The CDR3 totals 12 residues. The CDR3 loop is CASSFTYSEAFF. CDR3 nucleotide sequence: TGTGCCAGCAGCTTTACATATAGCGAAGCTTTCTTT.

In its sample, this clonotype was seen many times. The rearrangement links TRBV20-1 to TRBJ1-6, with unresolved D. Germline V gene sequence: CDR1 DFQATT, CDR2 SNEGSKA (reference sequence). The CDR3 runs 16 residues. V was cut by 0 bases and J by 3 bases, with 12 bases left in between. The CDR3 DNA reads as TGCAGTGCTAGAGATCACCCGGTTGGCTATAATTCACCCCTCCACTTT. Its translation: CSARDHPVGYNSPLHF.

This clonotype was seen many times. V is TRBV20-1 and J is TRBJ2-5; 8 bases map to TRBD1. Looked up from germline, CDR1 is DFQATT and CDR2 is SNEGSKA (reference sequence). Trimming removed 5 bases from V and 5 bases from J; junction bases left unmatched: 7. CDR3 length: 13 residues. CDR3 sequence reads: CSAYQGARETQYF. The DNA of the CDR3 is TGCAGTGCTTACCAGGGGGCAAGGGAGACCCAGTACTTC.

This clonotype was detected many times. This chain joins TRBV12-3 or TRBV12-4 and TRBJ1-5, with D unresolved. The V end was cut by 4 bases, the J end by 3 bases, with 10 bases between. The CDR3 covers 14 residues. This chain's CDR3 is CASSSYGNNQPQHF. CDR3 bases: TGTGCCAGCAGTTCCTACGGGAACAATCAGCCCCAGCATTTT.

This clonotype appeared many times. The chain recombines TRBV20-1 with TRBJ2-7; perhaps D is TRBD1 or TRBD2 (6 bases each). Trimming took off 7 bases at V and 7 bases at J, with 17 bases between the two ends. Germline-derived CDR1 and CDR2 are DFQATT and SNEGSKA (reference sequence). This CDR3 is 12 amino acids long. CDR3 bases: TGCAGTGGGGGGGCCGACCTCGGGGAGCAGTACTTC. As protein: CSGGADLGEQYF.

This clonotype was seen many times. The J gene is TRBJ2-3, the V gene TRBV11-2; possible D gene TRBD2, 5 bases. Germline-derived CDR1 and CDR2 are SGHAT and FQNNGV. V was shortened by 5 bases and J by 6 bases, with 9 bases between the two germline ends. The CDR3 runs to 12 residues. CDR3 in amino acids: CASSATGDTQYF. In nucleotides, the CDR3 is TGTGCCAGCAGCGCAACGGGGGATACGCAGTATTTT.

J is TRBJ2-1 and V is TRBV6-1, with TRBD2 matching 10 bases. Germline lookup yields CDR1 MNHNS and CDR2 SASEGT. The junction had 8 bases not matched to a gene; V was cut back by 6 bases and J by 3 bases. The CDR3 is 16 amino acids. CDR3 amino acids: CASRPSGRADYNEQFF. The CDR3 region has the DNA TGTGCCAGCAGACCCAGCGGGAGGGCCGACTACAATGAGCAGTTCTTC.

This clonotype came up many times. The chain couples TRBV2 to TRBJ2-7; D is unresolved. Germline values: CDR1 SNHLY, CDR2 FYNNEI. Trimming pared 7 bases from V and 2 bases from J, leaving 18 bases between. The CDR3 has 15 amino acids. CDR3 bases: TGTGCCAGCAAGGAAGGACCTGTGTCCGCCTACGAGCAGTACTTC. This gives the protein CASKEGPVSAYEQYF.

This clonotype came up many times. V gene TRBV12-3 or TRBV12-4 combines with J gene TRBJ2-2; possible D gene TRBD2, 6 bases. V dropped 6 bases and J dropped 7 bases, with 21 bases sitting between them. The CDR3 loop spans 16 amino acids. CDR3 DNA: TGTGCCAGCAGAACGGAAGCGGGTGCCCCTGTCGGGGAGCTGTTTTTT. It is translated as CASRTEAGAPVGELFF.

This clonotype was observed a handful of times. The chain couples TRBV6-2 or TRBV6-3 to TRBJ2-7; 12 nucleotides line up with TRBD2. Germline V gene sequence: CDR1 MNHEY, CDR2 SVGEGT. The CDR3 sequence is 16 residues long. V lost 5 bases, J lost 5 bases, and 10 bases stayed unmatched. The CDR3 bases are TGTGCCAGCAGTAGTTGGACTAGCGGGATTTACAACGAGCAGTACTTC. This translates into CASSSWTSGIYNEQYF.

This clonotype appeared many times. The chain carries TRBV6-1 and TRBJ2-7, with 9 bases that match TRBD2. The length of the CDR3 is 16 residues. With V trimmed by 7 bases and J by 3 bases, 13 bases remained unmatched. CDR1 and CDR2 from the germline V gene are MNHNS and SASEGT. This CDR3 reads CASIAHGTSLHYEQYF. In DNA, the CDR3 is TGTGCCAGCATTGCACATGGGACTAGCCTCCACTACGAGCAGTACTTC.

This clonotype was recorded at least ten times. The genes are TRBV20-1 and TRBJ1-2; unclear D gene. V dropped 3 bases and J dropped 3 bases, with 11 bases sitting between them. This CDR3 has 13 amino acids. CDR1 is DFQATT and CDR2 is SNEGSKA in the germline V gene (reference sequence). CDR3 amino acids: CSASSGVDYGYTF. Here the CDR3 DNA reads TGCAGTGCTAGTAGCGGCGTCGACTATGGCTACACCTTC.

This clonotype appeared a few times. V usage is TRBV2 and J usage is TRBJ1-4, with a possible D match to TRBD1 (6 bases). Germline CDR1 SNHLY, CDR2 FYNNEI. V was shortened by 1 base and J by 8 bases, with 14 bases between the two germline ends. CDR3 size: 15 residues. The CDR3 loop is CASSEGRGLREKLFF. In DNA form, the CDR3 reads TGTGCCAGCAGTGAAGGCAGGGGACTGAGGGAAAAACTGTTTTTT.

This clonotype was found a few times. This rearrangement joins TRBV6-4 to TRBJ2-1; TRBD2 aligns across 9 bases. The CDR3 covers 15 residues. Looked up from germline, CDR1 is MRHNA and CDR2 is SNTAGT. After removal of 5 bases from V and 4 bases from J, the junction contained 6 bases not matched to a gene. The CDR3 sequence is CASSPTSGLYNEQFF. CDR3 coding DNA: TGTGCCAGCAGTCCTACTAGCGGGTTATACAATGAGCAGTTCTTC.

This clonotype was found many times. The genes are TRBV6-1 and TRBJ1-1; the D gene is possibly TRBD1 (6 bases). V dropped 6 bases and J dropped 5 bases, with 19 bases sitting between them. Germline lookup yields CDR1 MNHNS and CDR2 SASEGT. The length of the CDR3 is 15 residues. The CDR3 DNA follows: TGTGCCAGCAGGGATCCATCAACAGGGCCAACTGAAGCTTTCTTT. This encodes CASRDPSTGPTEAFF.

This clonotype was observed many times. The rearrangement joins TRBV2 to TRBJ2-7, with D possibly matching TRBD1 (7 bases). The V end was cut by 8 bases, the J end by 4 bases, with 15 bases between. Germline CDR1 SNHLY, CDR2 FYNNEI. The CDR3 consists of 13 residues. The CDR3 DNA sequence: TGTGCCAGCGGAGGGGGCTTGGGGTACGAGCAGTACTTC. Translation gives CASGGGLGYEQYF.

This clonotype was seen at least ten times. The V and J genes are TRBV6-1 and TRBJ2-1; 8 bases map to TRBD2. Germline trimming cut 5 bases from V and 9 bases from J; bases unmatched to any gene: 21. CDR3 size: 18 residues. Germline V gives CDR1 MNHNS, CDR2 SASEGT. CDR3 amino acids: CASSYTTGGTRGAGEQFF. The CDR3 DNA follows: TGTGCCAGCAGTTATACGACGGGTGGGACTAGGGGGGCCGGTGAGCAGTTCTTC.

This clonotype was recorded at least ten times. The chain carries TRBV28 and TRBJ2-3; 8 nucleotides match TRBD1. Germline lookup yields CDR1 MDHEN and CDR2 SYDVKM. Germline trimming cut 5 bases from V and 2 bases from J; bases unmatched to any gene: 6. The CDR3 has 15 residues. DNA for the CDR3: TGTGCCAGCAGTCACGCGGACAGGGTCACAGATACGCAGTATTTT. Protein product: CASSHADRVTDTQYF.

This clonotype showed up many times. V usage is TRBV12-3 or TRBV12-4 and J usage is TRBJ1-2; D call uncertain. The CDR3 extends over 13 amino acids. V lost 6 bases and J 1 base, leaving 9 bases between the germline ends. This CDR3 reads CASSHQHNYGYTF. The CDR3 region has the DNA TGTGCCAGCAGCCACCAACATAACTATGGCTACACCTTC.